Listed below are T cell receptor beta chains from one sample, sequenced in a study of breast tumors, draining lymph nodes, adjacent tissues. TCRdb independently ran MiXCR on the multiplex PCR reads; one entry per CDR3 protein. Of approximately 300,000 distinct CDR3 sequences listed, 30% are singletons. The sequenced sample was axillary lymph node tissue. These receptors all stem from a female donor with breast cancer. Some clones in this sample may be carry-over from other donors' samples. The CDR3 runs from the conserved cysteine through the conserved F or W. Fields, in order: V gene, clone size, J gene, D gene, CDR3 protein, CDR3 DNA. A D gene is named only where the DNA matches it firmly. Size is stated for part of the rows, as once, few or many counts, or as a class when the clone is expanded.

V gene: TRBV5-6
clone size: many
J gene: TRBJ2-7
D gene: TRBD2
CDR3 protein: CASSPSGLGYEQYF
CDR3 DNA: TGTGCCAGCAGCCCTAGCGGTCTGGGGTACGAGCAGTACTTC

V gene: TRBV5-1
clone size: few
J gene: TRBJ2-2
D gene: NA
CDR3 protein: CASSLGTGTSNPGELFF
CDR3 DNA: TGCGCCAGCAGCTTGGGGACCGGGACATCCAACCCCGGGGAGCTGTTTTTT

V gene: TRBV5-1
clone size: NA
J gene: TRBJ1-5
D gene: NA
CDR3 protein: CASSRDSGRETQHF
CDR3 DNA: TGCGCCAGCAGCCGGGACTCCGGGAGAGAGACCCAGCATTTT

V gene: TRBV20-1
clone size: NA
J gene: TRBJ2-3
D gene: TRBD2
CDR3 protein: CSARLPSGRGTDTQYF
CDR3 DNA: TGCAGTGCTAGACTGCCTAGCGGGAGAGGCACAGATACGCAGTATTTT

V gene: TRBV10-3
clone size: many
J gene: TRBJ1-3
D gene: NA
CDR3 protein: CAISETGANTIYF
CDR3 DNA: TGTGCCATCAGTGAGACCGGGGCTAACACCATATATTTT

V gene: TRBV24-1
clone size: NA
J gene: TRBJ1-2
D gene: NA
CDR3 protein: CATSDPLGGGYGYTF
CDR3 DNA: TGTGCCACCAGTGACCCCCTAGGGGGAGGCTATGGCTACACCTTC

V gene: TRBV6-2/TRBV6-3
clone size: NA
J gene: TRBJ1-2
D gene: TRBD1
CDR3 protein: CASSPRGADAYGYTF
CDR3 DNA: TGTGCCAGCAGTCCCAGGGGGGCGGACGCCTATGGCTACACCTTC

V gene: TRBV5-5
clone size: once
J gene: TRBJ1-3
D gene: TRBD1
CDR3 protein: CASSFDRANGNTIYF
CDR3 DNA: TGTGCCAGCAGCTTCGACAGGGCAAACGGAAACACCATATATTTT

V gene: TRBV6-5
clone size: many
J gene: TRBJ1-6
D gene: TRBD1
CDR3 protein: CASSWTGQTNSPLHF
CDR3 DNA: TGTGCCAGCAGTTGGACGGGACAGACCAATTCACCCCTCCACTTT

V gene: TRBV6-4
clone size: many
J gene: TRBJ1-2
D gene: TRBD1
CDR3 protein: CAGQARETGYTF
CDR3 DNA: TGTGCCGGACAGGCCAGGGAAACTGGCTACACCTTC

V gene: TRBV7-6
clone size: many
J gene: TRBJ2-5
D gene: TRBD1
CDR3 protein: CASSLTGAPQETQYF
CDR3 DNA: TGTGCCAGCAGCCTCACAGGGGCCCCCCAAGAGACCCAGTACTTC

V gene: TRBV11-2
clone size: many
J gene: TRBJ2-2
D gene: NA
CDR3 protein: CASSTVWGAGELFF
CDR3 DNA: TGTGCCAGCAGCACCGTATGGGGGGCCGGGGAGCTGTTTTTT

V gene: TRBV7-8
clone size: many
J gene: TRBJ2-5
D gene: TRBD2
CDR3 protein: CASSGGLAGVETQYF
CDR3 DNA: TGTGCCAGCAGCGGGGGACTAGCGGGAGTAGAGACCCAGTACTTC

V gene: TRBV28
clone size: NA
J gene: TRBJ2-1
D gene: NA
CDR3 protein: CASRGQYNEQFF
CDR3 DNA: TGTGCCAGCAGAGGACAGTACAATGAGCAGTTCTTC

V gene: TRBV29-1
clone size: NA
J gene: TRBJ2-1
D gene: TRBD2
CDR3 protein: CSVVTSGSAEQFF
CDR3 DNA: TGCAGCGTAGTGACTAGCGGGAGCGCTGAGCAGTTCTTC

V gene: TRBV10-3
clone size: NA
J gene: TRBJ1-5
D gene: NA
CDR3 protein: CAIKKDSPYNEPQHF
CDR3 DNA: TGTGCCATCAAGAAGGACAGCCCCTACAATGAGCCCCAGCATTTT

V gene: TRBV6-5
clone size: many
J gene: TRBJ1-6
D gene: TRBD1
CDR3 protein: CASSYSGTGASGTPLHF
CDR3 DNA: TGTGCCAGCAGTTACTCCGGGACAGGGGCTTCGGGGACACCCCTCCACTTT

V gene: TRBV18
clone size: NA
J gene: TRBJ2-5
D gene: TRBD2
CDR3 protein: CASSRLAGVQETQYF
CDR3 DNA: TGTGCCAGCTCACGGCTAGCGGGAGTTCAAGAGACCCAGTACTTC

V gene: TRBV2
clone size: NA
J gene: TRBJ2-5
D gene: NA
CDR3 protein: CAQAGSETQYF
CDR3 DNA: TGTGCCCAAGCCGGGAGTGAGACCCAGTACTTC

V gene: TRBV3-1
clone size: NA
J gene: TRBJ2-1
D gene: NA
CDR3 protein: CASSPGAPYNEQFF
CDR3 DNA: TGTGCCAGCAGCCCGGGCGCTCCCTACAATGAGCAGTTCTTC

V gene: TRBV10-3
clone size: many
J gene: TRBJ2-1
D gene: NA
CDR3 protein: CAISESSLATYNEQFF
CDR3 DNA: TGTGCCATCAGTGAGTCGAGTCTAGCCACATACAATGAGCAGTTCTTC

V gene: TRBV5-1
clone size: many
J gene: TRBJ2-3
D gene: NA
CDR3 protein: CASSFSGTSTDTQYF
CDR3 DNA: TGCGCCAGCAGCTTCTCGGGTACTAGCACAGATACGCAGTATTTT

V gene: TRBV5-1
clone size: many
J gene: TRBJ2-1
D gene: NA
CDR3 protein: CASSLESRLVDEQFF
CDR3 DNA: TGCGCCAGCAGCTTGGAGAGTAGGCTTGTGGATGAGCAGTTCTTC

V gene: TRBV5-6
clone size: few
J gene: TRBJ2-4
D gene: NA
CDR3 protein: CASSLGFNSKNIQYF
CDR3 DNA: TGTGCCAGCAGCTTGGGTTTCAATTCCAAAAACATTCAGTACTTC

V gene: TRBV7-2
clone size: many
J gene: TRBJ2-5
D gene: TRBD1
CDR3 protein: CASRSGQGGETQYF
CDR3 DNA: TGTGCCAGCAGATCTGGACAGGGGGGGGAGACCCAGTACTTC

V gene: TRBV11-3
clone size: NA
J gene: TRBJ2-3
D gene: TRBD2
CDR3 protein: CAGSSLAGERFTDTQYF
CDR3 DNA: TGTGCCGGCAGTTCTTTAGCGGGAGAAAGGTTCACAGATACGCAGTATTTT

V gene: TRBV20-1
clone size: many
J gene: TRBJ2-7
D gene: TRBD2
CDR3 protein: CSGGGRALGEQYF
CDR3 DNA: TGCAGTGGCGGCGGGAGGGCCTTGGGGGAGCAGTACTTC

V gene: TRBV12-3/TRBV12-4
clone size: many
J gene: TRBJ2-5
D gene: TRBD2
CDR3 protein: CASSLLAGGVTQYF
CDR3 DNA: TGTGCCAGCAGTTTACTAGCGGGAGGGGTGACCCAGTACTTC

V gene: TRBV6-4
clone size: many
J gene: TRBJ2-7
D gene: NA
CDR3 protein: CASRWISYEQYF
CDR3 DNA: TGTGCCAGCCGCTGGATCTCCTACGAGCAGTACTTC

V gene: TRBV7-9
clone size: NA
J gene: TRBJ1-5
D gene: TRBD1
CDR3 protein: CASSSRTGTGDGGQPQHF
CDR3 DNA: TGTGCCAGCAGCTCACGTACCGGGACAGGGGACGGAGGTCAGCCCCAGCATTTT

V gene: TRBV20-1
clone size: many
J gene: TRBJ2-5
D gene: NA
CDR3 protein: CSARRGKETQYF
CDR3 DNA: TGCAGTGCTAGAAGAGGGAAAGAGACCCAGTACTTC